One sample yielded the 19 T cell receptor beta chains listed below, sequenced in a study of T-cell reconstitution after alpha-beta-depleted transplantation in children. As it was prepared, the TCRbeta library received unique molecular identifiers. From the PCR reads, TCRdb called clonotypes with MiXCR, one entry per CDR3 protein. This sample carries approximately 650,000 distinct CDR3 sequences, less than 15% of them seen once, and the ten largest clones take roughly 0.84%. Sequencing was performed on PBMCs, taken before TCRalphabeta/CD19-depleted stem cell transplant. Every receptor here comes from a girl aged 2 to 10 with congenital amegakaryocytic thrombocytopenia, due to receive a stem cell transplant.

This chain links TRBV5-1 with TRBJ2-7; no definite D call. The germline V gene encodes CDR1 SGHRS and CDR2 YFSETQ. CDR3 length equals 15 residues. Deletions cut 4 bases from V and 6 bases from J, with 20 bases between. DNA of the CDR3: TGCGCCAGCAGCCCGGGCTTCGTCCAAAGGAGCGAGCAGTACTTC. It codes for CASSPGFVQRSEQYF.

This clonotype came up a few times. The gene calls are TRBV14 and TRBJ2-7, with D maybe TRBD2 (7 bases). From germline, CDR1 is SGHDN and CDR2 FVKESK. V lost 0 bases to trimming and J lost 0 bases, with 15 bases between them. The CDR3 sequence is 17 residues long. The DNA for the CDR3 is TGTGCCAGCAGCCAAGAAGGGGGGGCAGGGAGCTCCTACGAGCAGTACTTC. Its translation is CASSQEGGAGSSYEQYF. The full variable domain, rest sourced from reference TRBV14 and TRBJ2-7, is EAGVTQFPSHSVIEKGQTVTLRCDPISGHDNLYWYRRVMGKEIKFLLHFVKESKQDESGMPNNRFLAERTGGTYSTLKVQPAELEDSGVYFCASSQEGGAGSSYEQYFGPGTRLTVT.

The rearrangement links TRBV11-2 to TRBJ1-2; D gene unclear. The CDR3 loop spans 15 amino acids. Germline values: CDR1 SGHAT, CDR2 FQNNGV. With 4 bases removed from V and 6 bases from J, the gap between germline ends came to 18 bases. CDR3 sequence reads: CASSSGVWEYNGYTF. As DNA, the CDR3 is TGTGCCAGCAGCTCCGGTGTTTGGGAGTACAATGGCTACACCTTC.

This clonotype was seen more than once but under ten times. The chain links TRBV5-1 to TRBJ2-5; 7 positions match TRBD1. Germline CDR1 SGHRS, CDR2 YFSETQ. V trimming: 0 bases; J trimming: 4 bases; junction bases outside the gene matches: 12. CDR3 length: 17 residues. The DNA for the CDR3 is TGCGCCAGCAGCTTGGCCTTGGCAGGGGGATTAGGAGAGACCCAGTACTTC. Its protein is CASSLALAGGLGETQYF.

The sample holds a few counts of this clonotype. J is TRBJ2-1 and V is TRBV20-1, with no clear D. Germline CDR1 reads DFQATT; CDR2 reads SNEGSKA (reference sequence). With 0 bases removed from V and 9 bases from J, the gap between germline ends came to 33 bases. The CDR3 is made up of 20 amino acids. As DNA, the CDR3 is TGCAGTGCTAGAGAACCCCAAGCCAGCTTCAAACGTGGGCTAAGGTCTGAGCAGTTCTTC. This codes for CSAREPQASFKRGLRSEQFF.

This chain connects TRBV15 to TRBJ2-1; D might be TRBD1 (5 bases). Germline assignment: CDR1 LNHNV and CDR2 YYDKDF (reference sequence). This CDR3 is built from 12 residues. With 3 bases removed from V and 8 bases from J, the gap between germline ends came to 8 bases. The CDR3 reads CATSRLGDEQFF. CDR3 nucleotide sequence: TGTGCCACCAGCAGGCTAGGGGATGAGCAGTTCTTC.

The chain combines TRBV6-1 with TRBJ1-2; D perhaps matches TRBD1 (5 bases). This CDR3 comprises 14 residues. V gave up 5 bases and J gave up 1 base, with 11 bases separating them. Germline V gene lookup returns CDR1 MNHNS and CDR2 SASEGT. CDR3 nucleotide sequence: TGTGCCAGCAGTCAAGGGGCTGATAACTATGGCTACACCTTC. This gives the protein CASSQGADNYGYTF.

The CDR3 DNA reads as TGCAGTGCAACACAGGGGGCGTCTAATGAAAAACTGTTTTTT. Its protein is CSATQGASNEKLFF. The chain combines TRBV20-1 with TRBJ1-4; 9 positions match TRBD1. The CDR3 runs to 14 residues. CDR1 DFQATT and CDR2 SNEGSKA come from the germline V gene (reference sequence). With 6 bases clipped from V and 3 bases from J, the junction kept 5 bases outside the gene matches.

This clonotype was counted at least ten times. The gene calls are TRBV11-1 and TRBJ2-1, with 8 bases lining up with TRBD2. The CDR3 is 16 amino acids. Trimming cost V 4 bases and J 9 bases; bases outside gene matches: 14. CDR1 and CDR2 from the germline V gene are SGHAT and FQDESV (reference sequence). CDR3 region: CASSSKRERETAEQFF. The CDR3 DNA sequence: TGTGCCAGCAGCTCCAAGCGTGAGCGGGAGACGGCTGAGCAGTTCTTC.

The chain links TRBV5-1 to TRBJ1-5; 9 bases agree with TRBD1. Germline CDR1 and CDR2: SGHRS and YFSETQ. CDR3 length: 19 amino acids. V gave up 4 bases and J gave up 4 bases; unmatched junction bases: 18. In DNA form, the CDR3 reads TGCGCCAGCAGCATCCTCCCAAGTGACAGGGGGTTAGTGAATCAGCCCCAGCATTTT. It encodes CASSILPSDRGLVNQPQHF.

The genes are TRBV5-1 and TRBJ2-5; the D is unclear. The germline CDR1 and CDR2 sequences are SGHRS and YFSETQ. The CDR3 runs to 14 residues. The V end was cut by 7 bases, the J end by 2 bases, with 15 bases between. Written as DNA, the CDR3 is TGCGCCAGCGTTCTAGGCGTGGAGCAAGAGACCCAGTACTTC. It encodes CASVLGVEQETQYF.

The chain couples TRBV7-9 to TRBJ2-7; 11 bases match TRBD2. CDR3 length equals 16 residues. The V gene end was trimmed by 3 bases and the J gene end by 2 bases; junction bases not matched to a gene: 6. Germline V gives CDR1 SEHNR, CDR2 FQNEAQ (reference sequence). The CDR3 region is CASSFRTSGSTYEQYF. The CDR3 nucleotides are TGTGCCAGCAGCTTCCGAACTAGCGGGAGTACCTACGAGCAGTACTTC.

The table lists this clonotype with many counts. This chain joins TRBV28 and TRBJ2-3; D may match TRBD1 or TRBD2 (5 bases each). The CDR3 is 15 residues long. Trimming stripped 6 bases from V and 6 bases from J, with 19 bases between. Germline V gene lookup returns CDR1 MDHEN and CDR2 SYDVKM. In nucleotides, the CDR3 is TGTGCCAGCAGCCAAGGACGGGGCGCCTTTGATACGCAGTATTTT. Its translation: CASSQGRGAFDTQYF.

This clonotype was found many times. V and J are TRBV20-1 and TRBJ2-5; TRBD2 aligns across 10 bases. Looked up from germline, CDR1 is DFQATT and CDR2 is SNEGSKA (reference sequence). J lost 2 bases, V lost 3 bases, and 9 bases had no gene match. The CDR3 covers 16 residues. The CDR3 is CSASPELAGDQETQYF. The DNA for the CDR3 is TGCAGTGCTAGTCCCGAGCTAGCGGGAGATCAAGAGACCCAGTACTTC.

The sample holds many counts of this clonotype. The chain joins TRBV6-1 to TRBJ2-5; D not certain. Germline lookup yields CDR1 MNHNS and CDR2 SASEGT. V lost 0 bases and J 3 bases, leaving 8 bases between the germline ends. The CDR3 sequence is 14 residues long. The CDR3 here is CASSEALLEETQYF. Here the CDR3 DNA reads TGTGCCAGCAGTGAAGCGCTTTTAGAAGAGACCCAGTACTTC.

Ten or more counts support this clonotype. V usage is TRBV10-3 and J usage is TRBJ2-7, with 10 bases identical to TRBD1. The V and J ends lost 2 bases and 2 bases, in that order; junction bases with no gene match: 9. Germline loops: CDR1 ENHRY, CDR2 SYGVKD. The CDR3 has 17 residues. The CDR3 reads CAISETPDRGLPYEQYF. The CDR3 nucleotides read TGTGCCATCAGTGAGACCCCGGACAGGGGGTTACCCTACGAGCAGTACTTC.

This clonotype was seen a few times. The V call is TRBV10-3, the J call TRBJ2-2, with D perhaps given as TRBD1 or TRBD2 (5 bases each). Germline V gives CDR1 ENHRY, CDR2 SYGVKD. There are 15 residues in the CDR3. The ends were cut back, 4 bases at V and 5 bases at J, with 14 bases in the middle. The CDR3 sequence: CAISGQGDSTGELFF. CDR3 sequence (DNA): TGTGCCATCAGTGGCCAGGGAGATAGTACCGGGGAGCTGTTTTTT.

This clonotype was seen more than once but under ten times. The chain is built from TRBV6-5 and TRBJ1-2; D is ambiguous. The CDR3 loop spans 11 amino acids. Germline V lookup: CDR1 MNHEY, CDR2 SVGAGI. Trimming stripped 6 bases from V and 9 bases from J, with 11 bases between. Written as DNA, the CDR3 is TGTGCCAGCAGCCCCGGCGGACGCTACACCTTC. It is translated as CASSPGGRYTF.

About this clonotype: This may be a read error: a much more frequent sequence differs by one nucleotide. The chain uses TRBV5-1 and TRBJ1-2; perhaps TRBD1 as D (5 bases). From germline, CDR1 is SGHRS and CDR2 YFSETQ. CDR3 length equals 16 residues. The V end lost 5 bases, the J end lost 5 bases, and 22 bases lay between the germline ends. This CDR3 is CASSFQDTHSPYGYTF. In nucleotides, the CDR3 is TGCGCCAGCAGTTTTCAGGACACCCATTCACCATATGGCTACACCTTC.